This T cell receptor (beta chain) derives from a study of shared clonotypes between healthy human individuals. Looking at the study overall: Participating donors consisted of two women and a few men aged 18 to 49.

Trimming stripped 2 bases from V and 9 bases from J, with 15 bases between. CDR1 is SGHDT and CDR2 is YYEEEE in the germline V gene. The length of the CDR3 is 14 residues. As defined, naive CD8 cells were CD45RO-negative and positively selected for CCR7, with terminally differentiated effector memory CD45RA+ cells excluded. Libraries were prepared by immunoSEQ multiplex PCR; TCRdb keeps only in-frame clonotypes and omits some of them. The data contain approximately 600,000 clones, approximately 95% of them singletons. Input material: naive CD8+ T cells sorted from blood. The clonotype comes from a woman between 25 and 40 years old in good health. The chain is built from TRBV5-6 and TRBJ1-5; possibly TRBD1 for D (6 bases). CDR3 nucleotides: TGTGCCAGCAGCTTCTCCGTGGGGGCGTTGCCCCAGCATTTT. Its protein product is CASSFSVGALPQHF.